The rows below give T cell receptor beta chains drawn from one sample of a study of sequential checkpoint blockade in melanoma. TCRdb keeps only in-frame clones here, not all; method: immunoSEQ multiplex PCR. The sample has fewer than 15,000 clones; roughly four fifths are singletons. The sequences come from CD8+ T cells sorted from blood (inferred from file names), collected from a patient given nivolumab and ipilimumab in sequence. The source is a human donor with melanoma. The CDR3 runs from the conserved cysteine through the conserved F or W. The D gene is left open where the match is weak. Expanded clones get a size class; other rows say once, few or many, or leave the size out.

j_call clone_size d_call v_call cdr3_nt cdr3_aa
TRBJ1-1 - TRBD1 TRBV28 TGTGCCAGCAGGCCGAGGACAGGGGGGAACACTGAAGCTTTCTTT CASRPRTGGNTEAFF
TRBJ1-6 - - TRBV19 TGTGCCAGTAGACCCCTCCCCCTGCGGGGTTCACCCCTCCACTTT CASRPLPLRGSPLHF
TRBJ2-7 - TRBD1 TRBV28 TGTGCCAGCAGGAGACAGGGCCCCCCTTTCTACGAGCAGTACTTC CASRRQGPPFYEQYF
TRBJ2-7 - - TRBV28 TGTGCCAGCAGTTTCCCCCCGGAGGAGCAGTACTTC CASSFPPEEQYF
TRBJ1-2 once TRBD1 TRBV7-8 TGTGCCAGCAGCGCCCGGACAGGAGGTGGCTACACCTTC CASSARTGGGYTF
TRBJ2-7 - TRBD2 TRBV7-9 TGTGCCAGCAGCACCCCGGTTGGGGGGGTAAGCTCCTACGAGCAGTACTTC CASSTPVGGVSSYEQYF
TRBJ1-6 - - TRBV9 TGTGCCAGCAGCCCACGGTTGGCGGCCAAGGTCCTCCACTTT CASSPRLAAKVLHF
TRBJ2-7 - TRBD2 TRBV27 TGTGCCAGCAGTTTATCGCTAGCGGGGAACTACGAGCAGTACTTC CASSLSLAGNYEQYF
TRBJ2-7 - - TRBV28 TGTGCCAGCAGTTTTAGGTCGCGGCTCACCACCGGACAGCCCTACGAGCAGTACTTC CASSFRSRLTTGQPYEQYF
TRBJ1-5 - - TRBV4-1 TGCGCCAGCAGCCAAAATATTGCACAGGGTCACAATCAGCCCCAGCATTTT CASSQNIAQGHNQPQHF
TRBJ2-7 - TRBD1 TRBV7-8 TGTGCCAGCAGCTTAGCGGGACAGGGGGCCTACGAGCAGTACTTC CASSLAGQGAYEQYF
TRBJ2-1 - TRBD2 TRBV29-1 TGCAGCGGTCTACTTCTAGCGGGAATGAACAATGAGCAGTTCTTC CSGLLLAGMNNEQFF
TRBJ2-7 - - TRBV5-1 TGCGCCAGCAGGGAGGGACAGAGCTACGAGCAGTACTTC CASREGQSYEQYF
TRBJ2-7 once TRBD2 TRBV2 TGTGCCAGCAGTGGGGAGGGTTACGAGCAGTACTTC CASSGEGYEQYF
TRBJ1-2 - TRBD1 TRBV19 TGTGCCAGTAGGGGACAGAGGAGAGGTCGTGCTAACTATGGCTACACCTTC CASRGQRRGRANYGYTF
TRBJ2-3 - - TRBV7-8 TGTGCCAGCAGCTTAGGCCGGAAAGGATGGGGACTCCTAGTCACAGATACGCAGTATTTT CASSLGRKGWGLLVTDTQYF
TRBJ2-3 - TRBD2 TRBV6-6 TGTGCCAGCCAGAGACGACTAGCGGGGATCACAGATACGCAGTATTTT CASQRRLAGITDTQYF
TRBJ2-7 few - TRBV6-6 TGTGCCAGCAGTTACTCCGGGGATGCCTACGAGCAGTACTTC CASSYSGDAYEQYF
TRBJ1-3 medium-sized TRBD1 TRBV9 TGTGCCAGCAGCGTAGGGGGGACAGGGGTAAACACCATATATTTT CASSVGGTGVNTIYF
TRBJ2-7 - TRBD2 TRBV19 TGTGCCAGTACCCCGTCCCGCGGGAGGACATCATCCTACGAGCAGTACTTC CASTPSRGRTSSYEQYF
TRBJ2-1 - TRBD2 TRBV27 TGTGCCAGCAGTCCCCCTATGTTTTGGGGGAGGGTATCCTACAATGAGCAGTTCTTC CASSPPMFWGRVSYNEQFF
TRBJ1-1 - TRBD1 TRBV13 TGTGCCAGCAGCCCCGGGACAGAGGCTGAAGCTTTCTTT CASSPGTEAEAFF
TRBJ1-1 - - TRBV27 TGTGCCAGCAGTTTAGGCAGGGGCACTGAAGCTTTCTTT CASSLGRGTEAFF
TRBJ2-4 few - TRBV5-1 TGCGCCAGCAGCTCCCTCTTAGCCTTAGCCAAAAACATTCAGTACTTC CASSSLLALAKNIQYF
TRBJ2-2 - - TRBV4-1 TGCGCCAGCAGCCAACCCGGGACCGGGGAGCTGTTTTTT CASSQPGTGELFF
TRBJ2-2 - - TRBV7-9 TGTGCCAGCAGCCCCCAACCGAGTTGGGAGCTGTTTTTT CASSPQPSWELFF
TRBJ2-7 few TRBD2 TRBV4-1 TGCGCCAGCAGCCAAGACCGGAGCGGGGGGGCCTCCTACGAGCAGTACTTC CASSQDRSGGASYEQYF
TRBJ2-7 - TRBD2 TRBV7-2 TGTGCCAGCAGCTTAGCCCTAGCGGGTCACGAGCAGTACTTC CASSLALAGHEQYF
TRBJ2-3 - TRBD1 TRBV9 TGTGCCAGCAGCGTAGAAGGACAGGGGTGGATCACGCAGTATTTT CASSVEGQGWITQYF
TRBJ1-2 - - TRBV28 TGTGCCAGCAGTCCGGGTTCAGCTAACTATGGCTACACCTTC CASSPGSANYGYTF
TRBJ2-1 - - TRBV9 TGTGCCAGCAGCGTAGGGATAGCGGCCTACAATGAGCAGTTCTTC CASSVGIAAYNEQFF
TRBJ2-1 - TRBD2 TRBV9 TGTGCCAGCAGCGTAGGGCTAGCGGGGGCGAGCTCACCCAGCTCCTACAATGAGCAGTTCTTC CASSVGLAGASSPSSYNEQFF
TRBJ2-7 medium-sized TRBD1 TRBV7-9 TGTGCCAGCAGCAAGACAGGGGGTATCGAGCAGTACTTC CASSKTGGIEQYF
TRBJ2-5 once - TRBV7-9 TGTGCCAGCAGCTCGCCAGTGCAAGAGACCCAGTACTTC CASSSPVQETQYF
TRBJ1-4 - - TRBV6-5 TGTGCCAGCAGTTGGGACAACCGGAATGGGGAAAAACTGTTTTTT CASSWDNRNGEKLFF
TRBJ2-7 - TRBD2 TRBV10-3 TGTGCCATCAGGCCTCTAGCGGGAGGGACCTACGAGCAGTACTTC CAIRPLAGGTYEQYF
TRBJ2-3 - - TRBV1 TGCACCAGCAGCCAAGATTTCGGGGTTTGGCTAGTAAGAACAGATACGCAGTATTTT CTSSQDFGVWLVRTDTQYF
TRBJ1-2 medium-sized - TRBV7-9 TGTGCCAGCAGCCCCAGGACGGGAGGCTACACCTTC CASSPRTGGYTF
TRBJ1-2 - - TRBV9 TGTGCCAGCAGCGTAGAGATGTGGGTGACAGACAACTATGGCTACACCTTC CASSVEMWVTDNYGYTF
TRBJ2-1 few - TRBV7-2 TGTGCCAGCAGCTTTGAGGGAGATTCATACAATGAGCAGTTCTTC CASSFEGDSYNEQFF
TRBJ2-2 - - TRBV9 TGTGCCAGCTCCCTAAACATCGGGTCTTCCGGGGAGCTGTTTTTT CASSLNIGSSGELFF
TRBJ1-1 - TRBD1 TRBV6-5 TGTGCCAGCAGTTACGGGACAGGGGGAGGCACTGAAGCTTTCTTT CASSYGTGGGTEAFF
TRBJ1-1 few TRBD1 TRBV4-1 TGCGCCAGCAGCCAAGATTATAGAAGGGACAGGGGAAGGGGAACTGAAGCTTTCTTT CASSQDYRRDRGRGTEAFF
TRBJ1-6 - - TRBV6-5 TGTGCCAGCAGTCCCGGACCCGGAGGCGATTCACCCCTCCACTTT CASSPGPGGDSPLHF
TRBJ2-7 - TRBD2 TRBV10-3 TGTGCCATCAGGATGGCGGGAGCTGGATACGAGCAGTACTTC CAIRMAGAGYEQYF
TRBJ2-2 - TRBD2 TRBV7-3 TGTGCCAGCAGCTTAACTAGCGGGGGGGACGAAACCGGGGAGCTGTTTTTT CASSLTSGGDETGELFF
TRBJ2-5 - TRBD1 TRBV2 TGTGCCAGCAGTCGGGACAGGGGACAAGAGACCCAGTACTTC CASSRDRGQETQYF
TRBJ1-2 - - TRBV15 TGTGCCACCAGCAGAGATCTTGACAGAAGCTATGGCTACACCTTC CATSRDLDRSYGYTF
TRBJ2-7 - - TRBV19 TGTGCCAGTAGTATCGGAGAATACTACGAGCAGTACTTC CASSIGEYYEQYF
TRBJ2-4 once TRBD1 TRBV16 TGTGCCAGCAGCCAAATCGCCGGGACAGGCCTAAACATTCAGTACTTC CASSQIAGTGLNIQYF
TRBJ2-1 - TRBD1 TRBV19 TGTGCCAGTAGTCTCGGACAGGCCTCATTCAATGAGCAGTTCTTC CASSLGQASFNEQFF
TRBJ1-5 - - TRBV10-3 TGTGCCATCAGTGAGGACACCTACAATCAGCCCCAGCATTTT CAISEDTYNQPQHF